This TCR beta chain was identified during a study of blood T cell repertoires in COVID-19 (dated by TCRdb to between 2020 and 2021). Concerning the study at large: The collaborator samples originated in the United States, Italy and Spain and spanned the acute and convalescent phases of COVID-19. Where HLA class I and class II types were available, the types were taken from metadata supplied by the sample provider, not from assay-based typing. Subjects who had been exposed to COVID-19, were actively infected with it, or had recovered from it provided the deeply sampled blood TCRbeta repertoires that made up the dataset. The repertoires were released in a freely available public database meant as a resource for research on the immune response to SARS-CoV-2. The material from the prospective study consisted of cDNA or gDNA derived from T cells, B-cell-depleted T cells, or PBMCs. Samples were obtained from the ongoing ImmuneRACE study (first 160 participants) and from approximately 1,200 subjects provided by 6 global collaborators. Nearly every sample came with metadata listing a de-identified subject ID, COVID-19 status, age in years and sex. The paper's findings and limits, for the study overall: The amount of clinical and demographic metadata varied by source and participant and was provided uncurated.

The germline V gene gives CDR1 as SGHRS and CDR2 as YFSETQ. From the cysteine through the phenylalanine, the CDR3 covers 13 amino acids. Only CDR3 DNA remains: 39 bases, in frame from the first base. Trimming costs V 1 base and J 5 bases, and their ends lie 8 bases apart. Collaborating institutions collected whole blood in K2EDTA tubes following their own protocols. For TCRbeta analysis, collaborators shipped samples in one of three forms: frozen whole blood, isolated PBMCs, or DNA extracted from either of those sample types. The immunoSEQ Assay, a bias-controlled multiplex PCR, was used to amplify TCRbeta CDR3 regions from genomic DNA. The paper's data handling went like this. Within the assay, amplification of reference gene primers was used to estimate how many nucleated cells each sample contained. To quantify the absolute abundance of each unique TCRbeta CDR3 rearrangement, sequence reads were collapsed and filtered. For each sample, productive Simpson clonality was calculated by taking the square root of Simpson's diversity index across productive rearrangements. Drawn from immuneACCESS, this table holds only the in-frame rearrangements with V and J called that TCRdb kept. Clones are partly lost; checked studies trace under half to an unresolved V gene and leave the rest unexplained. That table gives V, J and clone size, and the DNA gave D and trimming. The sample profile shows 250,000 to 350,000 clones; 70% to 90% of them were found once. The top ten clones comprise approximately 3.8% of the sample.

Concerning this clone: This clone's antigen is unknown. Per-base quality was not reported, and no clone a single base away is much larger than it.

The V and J segments used are TRBV5-1 and TRBJ2-3; a weak D assignment points to TRBD2 (6 bases agree). Sequenced: peripheral blood. The sequence came from a woman in her forties or fifties with active or convalescent COVID-19. The CDR3 is CASSLRSGDTQYF. Here is the DNA: TGCGCCAGCAGCTTGCGTAGCGGAGATACGCAGTATTTT.